This T cell receptor beta chain was identified in a study of early T cells in non-severe SARS-CoV-2 infection. Across the whole study: Investigators sequenced bulk RNA drawn from unsorted whole blood, and chains remained unpaired.

The CDR3 consists of 13 residues. Trimming removed 3 bases at V and 12 bases at J, with 15 bases between. Germline loops: CDR1 SEHNR, CDR2 FQNEAQ (reference sequence). Concerning this clonotype: Its specificity is unknown.

Whole-study findings and limits: Matches to VDJdb favored anti-spike CD8 responses and missed private and CD4 specificities.

Molecules of cDNA were individually given unique molecular identifiers that were attached to them. TCRdb re-derived calls from the 5' RACE reads in MiXCR, one entry per CDR3 protein. The sample carries 35,000 to 45,000 distinct CDR3 sequences, approximately 8% recorded once. This receptor was taken from an adult who was a healthcare worker with PCR-confirmed SARS-CoV-2 infection or an uninfected control (not recorded which). V gene TRBV7-9 combines with J gene TRBJ2-1, with D possibly TRBD1 on 5 matching bases. Source: whole blood, taken at baseline. The CDR3 loop reads CASSLGPNPWQFF. The CDR3 nucleotides read TGTGCCAGCAGCTTGGGGCCCAATCCGTGGCAGTTCTTC.